The clone carrying this TCR beta chain was seen at least ten times. This CDR3 is built from 14 residues. Germline lookup yields CDR1 MDHEN and CDR2 SYDVKM. V lost 4 bases, J lost 2 bases, and 12 bases lay in between. The data were obtained in a study of early T cells in non-severe SARS-CoV-2 infection. Study overall: RNA in bulk from unsorted whole blood was sequenced, and chains were unpaired.

Attachment of unique molecular identifiers was made to individual cDNA molecules. TCRdb used MiXCR to reprocess the 5' RACE reads, holding one entry per CDR3 protein. The sample yields around 100,000 distinct CDR3 sequences, around 13% seen once. The clonotype originates from an adult who was a healthcare worker with PCR-confirmed SARS-CoV-2 infection or an uninfected control (not recorded which). V and J are TRBV28 and TRBJ2-7; D remains ambiguous. The sample taken for sequencing was whole blood. CDR3 nucleotides: TGTGCCAGCAGTTCAAGACCACTGCCCTACGAGCAGTACTTC. Translating it yields CASSSRPLPYEQYF.